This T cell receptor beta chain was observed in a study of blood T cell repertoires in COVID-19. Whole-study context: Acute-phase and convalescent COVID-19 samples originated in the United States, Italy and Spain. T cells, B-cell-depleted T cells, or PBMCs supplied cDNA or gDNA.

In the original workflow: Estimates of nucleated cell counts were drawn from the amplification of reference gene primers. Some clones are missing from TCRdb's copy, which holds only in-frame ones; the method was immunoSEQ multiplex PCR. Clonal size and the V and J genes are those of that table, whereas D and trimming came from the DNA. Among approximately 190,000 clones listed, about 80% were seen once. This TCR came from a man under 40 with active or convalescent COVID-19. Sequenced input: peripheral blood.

DNA of the CDR3: TGTGCCAGTACCACGGGACAGGGATACACTGAAGCTTTCTTT. Protein: CASTTGQGYTEAFF. This rearrangement joins TRBV19 to TRBJ1-1, with TRBD1 matching 9 bases. Trimming at V came to 7 bases and at J to 3 bases, leaving 6 bases not matched to a gene. CDR1 is LNHDA, CDR2 SQIVND, per germline (reference sequence). The CDR3 length is 14 residues.